These 28 T cell receptor beta chains were all obtained from the same sample, sequenced in a study of blood T cells in healthy people across ages. Primed by a sample-barcoded 5' primer and a J-beta primer mix, a second PCR proceeded for roughly 6 to 12 cycles. TCRdb re-called the 5' RACE reads with MiXCR, one entry per CDR3 protein. The sample holds some 800,000 distinct CDR3 sequences; under 45% are singletons and the top ten take around 21%. The material sequenced was blood. The receptors stem from a man aged 60-69 years in good health.

This clonotype was picked up a small number of times. The CDR3 coding sequence is TGTGCCAGCAGGCGAGGGCCGGGACAGGGGTCCTACGAGCAGTACTTC. Encoded protein: CASRRGPGQGSYEQYF. The rearrangement links TRBV2 to TRBJ2-7; 10 nucleotides agree with TRBD1. Trimming removed 6 bases from V and 1 base from J; junction bases left unmatched: 9. The CDR3 extends over 16 amino acids. Germline V lookup: CDR1 SNHLY, CDR2 FYNNEI.

This chain joins TRBV7-9 and TRBJ2-1; D perhaps matches TRBD2 (5 bases). CDR1 and CDR2 (germline): SEHNR, FQNEAQ (reference sequence). CDR3 length equals 14 residues. Trimming took off 4 bases at V and 4 bases at J, with 11 bases between the two ends. Here the CDR3 DNA reads TGTGCCAGCAGCTCCCAGGACTGGTACAATGAGCAGTTCTTC. Its protein is CASSSQDWYNEQFF.

The rearrangement uses TRBV2 and TRBJ2-3; 8 bases line up with TRBD1. CDR3 length: 14 amino acids. Trimming removed 4 bases from V and 5 bases from J; junction bases left unmatched: 5. Germline CDR1 is SNHLY and CDR2 is FYNNEI. The CDR3 here is CASSAQGALDTQYF. The CDR3 region has the DNA TGTGCCAGCAGTGCTCAGGGGGCACTAGATACGCAGTATTTT.

This clonotype has just a few counts. J is TRBJ2-1 and V is TRBV4-3, with TRBD2 as a possible D gene (5 bases). Germline V gene data show CDR1 as LGHNA and CDR2 as YSLEER. The CDR3 covers 14 residues. Trimming removed 0 bases from V and 9 bases from J, with 12 bases in between. CDR3 amino acids: CASSQETTLGEQFF. The CDR3, as DNA: TGCGCCAGCAGCCAAGAGACTACCCTGGGTGAGCAGTTCTTC.

V and J are TRBV27 and TRBJ2-1; D call uncertain. Germline V gene sequence: CDR1 MNHEY, CDR2 SMNVEV (reference sequence). The CDR3 spans 14 residues. The ends were cut back, 5 bases at V and 6 bases at J, with 14 bases in the middle. The CDR3 sequence: CASSLGLSFNEQFF. The CDR3 nucleotides are TGTGCCAGCAGTCTAGGATTGTCTTTCAATGAGCAGTTCTTC.

In the case of this clonotype: A clone one base away is much larger, so this may be a read error. The J gene is TRBJ2-7, the V gene TRBV5-6; possibly TRBD1 or TRBD2 for D (6 bases each). Trimming cost V 4 bases and J 6 bases, with 11 bases left between them. The CDR3 has 12 residues. Germline V gene data show CDR1 as SGHDT and CDR2 as YYEEEE. The CDR3 region is CASSIGGGEQYF. The CDR3 DNA follows: TGTGCCAGCAGCATCGGAGGGGGCGAGCAGTACTTC. The variable domain in full, with the rest retrieved from reference TRBV5-6 and TRBJ2-7, is DAGVTQSPTHLIKTRGQQVTLRCSPKSGHDTVSWYQQALGQGPQFIFQYYEEEERQRGNFPDRFSGHQFPNYSSELNVNALLLGDSALYLCASSIGGGEQYFGPGTRLTVT.

This rearrangement joins TRBV12-3 or TRBV12-4 to TRBJ2-1; 8 bases line up with TRBD2. V shed 9 bases and J 2 bases; nucleotides not matched to a gene: 9. CDR3 length: 15 amino acids. In DNA, the CDR3 is TGTGCCAGTAGGGAAGGACTAGCTGCCTACAATGAGCAGTTCTTC. It is translated as CASREGLAAYNEQFF.

V usage is TRBV7-9 and J usage is TRBJ1-1, with no clear D. CDR1 and CDR2 from the germline V gene are SEHNR and FQNEAQ (reference sequence). CDR3 length: 14 residues. V was cut by 5 bases and J by 10 bases, with 20 bases left in between. In nucleotides, the CDR3 is TGTGCCAGCAGCGCCGACGGTCTCTTGGCTAGAGCTTTCTTT. It is translated as CASSADGLLARAFF. Supplemented by reference TRBV7-9 and TRBJ1-1, the full variable domain reads DTGVSQNPRHKITKRGQNVTFRCDPISEHNRLYWYRQTLGQGPEFLTYFQNEAQLEKSRLLSDRFSAERPKGSFSTLEIQRTEQGDSAMYLCASSADGLLARAFFGQGTRLTVV.

This clonotype came up a few times. The chain joins TRBV5-4 to TRBJ2-5; D is undetermined. Trimming pared 5 bases from V and 3 bases from J, leaving 11 bases between. This CDR3 spans 13 amino acids. Per the germline V gene, CDR1 is SGHNT and CDR2 is YYREEE (reference sequence). The CDR3 region has the DNA TGTGCCAGCAGTCGTCAGTCGGAAGAGACCCAGTACTTC. Protein: CASSRQSEETQYF.

On this clonotype: Being one base from a much bigger clone, this may be a read error. The chain combines TRBV12-3 or TRBV12-4 with TRBJ1-2; D is unclear. The CDR3 is 13 residues long. V dropped 6 bases and J dropped 3 bases, with 11 bases sitting between them. This CDR3 is CASSVAVDYGYTF. In DNA, the CDR3 is TGTGCCAGCAGCGTGGCTGTTGACTATGGCTACACCTTC.

This clonotype has a count of ten or more. The J gene is TRBJ2-3, the V gene TRBV12-3 or TRBV12-4; D is perhaps TRBD2 (5 bases). The CDR3 is 15 amino acids. V was trimmed by 6 bases and J by 3 bases, leaving 16 bases between them. The CDR3 spells CASRGTGFWTDTQYF. CDR3 DNA: TGTGCCAGCAGGGGAACGGGATTTTGGACAGATACGCAGTATTTT.

V is TRBV7-8 and J is TRBJ2-7, with 7 bases matching TRBD1. The DNA end favors TRBJ2-5, so the J call may be wrong. The germline V gene encodes CDR1 SGHVS and CDR2 FQNEAQ. This CDR3 is 14 amino acids long. Here the CDR3 reads CAAARQQGRETQYF. Here the CDR3 DNA reads TGTGCAGCAGCTCGACAACAGGGGCGGGAGACCCAGTACTTC.

The table lists this clonotype with a few counts. One end of the junction fails to match germline, which may point to a read error. The CDR3 DNA sequence: TGCGCGAGCAGCAGAGCGGGGGGGAAAGAGACCCAGTACTTC. This translates into CASSRAGGKETQYF. This chain joins TRBV4-3 and TRBJ2-5; 10 positions match TRBD2. CDR3 size: 14 residues. Germline V CDR1 and CDR2: LGHNA, YSLEER.

The chain employs TRBV20-1 and TRBJ2-5, with TRBD2 identical over 10 bases. The J call could be wrong; TRBJ2-7 is a better fit for the DNA end. The germline CDR1 and CDR2 sequences are DFQATT and SNEGSKA (reference sequence). The CDR3 consists of 15 residues. The CDR3: CSARVEREGTNEQYF. CDR3 bases: TGCAGTGCTAGAGTTGAGCGGGAGGGAACGAACGAGCAGTACTTC.

V usage is TRBV18 and J usage is TRBJ2-5; D perhaps matches TRBD2 (6 bases). Germline V gene sequence: CDR1 KGHSH, CDR2 LQKENI. With 6 bases removed from V and 5 bases from J, the gap between germline ends came to 19 bases. The CDR3 runs 15 residues. CDR3 coding DNA: TGTGCCAGCTCTAAAGGGGACTTCGCGGGGGAGACCCAGTACTTC. Protein sequence: CASSKGDFAGETQYF.

The rearrangement joins TRBV6-6 to TRBJ1-2, with a weak D call TRBD1 (6 bases). This CDR3 contains 15 residues. The germline gives CDR1 MNHNY, CDR2 SVGAGI (reference sequence). V was pared by 7 bases and J by 1 base, with 16 bases between. The CDR3 loop is CASTYMTGLNYGYTF. The CDR3 coding sequence is TGTGCCAGCACCTATATGACAGGCCTTAACTATGGCTACACCTTC.

This chain connects TRBV5-1 to TRBJ2-5; 12 bases map to TRBD2. CDR3 length: 14 amino acids. V was clipped by 6 bases and J by 11 bases; unmatched bases: 11. The germline V gene has CDR1 SGHRS and CDR2 YFSETQ. CDR3 sequence (DNA): TGCGCCAGCAAACTAGCGGGGGGACTCAATGAGCAGTACTTC. Translation gives CASKLAGGLNEQYF.

This clonotype was picked up many times. The genes are TRBV4-1 and TRBJ2-1; TRBD1 might be the D (5 bases). CDR1 is MGHRA and CDR2 is YSYEKL in the germline V gene. The CDR3 runs 15 residues. Trimming shortened V by 3 bases and J by 5 bases, and 14 bases separated the two germline ends. The CDR3 DNA is TGCGCCAGCAGCCATGCGGCAGGGCCCCACAATGAGCAGTTCTTC. Encoded protein: CASSHAAGPHNEQFF.

This rearrangement joins TRBV7-9 to TRBJ1-1; D uncertain. Deletions cut 5 bases from V and 1 base from J, with 11 bases between. There are 14 residues in the CDR3. In germline, CDR1 is SEHNR, CDR2 FQNEAQ (reference sequence). The CDR3 loop is CASSATGGNTEAFF. CDR3 nucleotides: TGTGCCAGCAGCGCGACGGGCGGGAACACTGAAGCTTTCTTT. The variable domain in full, completed from reference TRBV7-9 and TRBJ1-1, reads DTGVSQNPRHKITKRGQNVTFRCDPISEHNRLYWYRQTLGQGPEFLTYFQNEAQLEKSRLLSDRFSAERPKGSFSTLEIQRTEQGDSAMYLCASSATGGNTEAFFGQGTRLTVV.

The chain combines TRBV29-1 with TRBJ2-3, with D possibly being TRBD1 or TRBD2 (6 bases each). CDR3 length: 13 residues. Germline CDR1 SQVTM, CDR2 ANQGSEA. Trimming took 0 bases from V and 10 from J, leaving 14 bases between them. The CDR3 nucleotides read TGCAGCGTTGAAGAACGGAGGGGGATCGCGCAGTATTTT. As protein: CSVEERRGIAQYF.

The genes are TRBV6-1 and TRBJ2-1; D gene ambiguous. Germline V gene data show CDR1 as MNHNS and CDR2 as SASEGT. V was pared by 1 base and J by 1 base, with 8 bases between. This CDR3 has 15 amino acids. The CDR3 here is CASSEVRVSYNEQFF. The DNA for the CDR3 is TGTGCCAGCAGTGAAGTAAGGGTTTCCTACAATGAGCAGTTCTTC.

The V call is TRBV20-1, the J call TRBJ2-7; tentatively, D is TRBD1 or TRBD2 (5 bases each). With the DNA end fitting TRBJ2-5 better, the J assignment may be wrong. Germline CDR1 reads DFQATT; CDR2 reads SNEGSKA (reference sequence). This CDR3 is built from 14 residues. The CDR3 loop is CSARATGPLETQYF. In DNA, the CDR3 is TGCAGTGCTAGGGCCACGGGACCCCTAGAGACCCAGTACTTC.

This clonotype was seen a handful of times. The chain combines TRBV7-2 with TRBJ1-5; unclear D gene. The CDR3 is 12 amino acids. Trimming took 4 bases from V and 10 from J, leaving 11 bases between them. Germline loops: CDR1 SGHTA, CDR2 FQGNSA. The CDR3: CASSSLGSPQHF. CDR3 in DNA: TGTGCCAGCAGCTCCTTAGGCTCACCCCAGCATTTT.

The chain carries TRBV10-3 and TRBJ2-1; no clear D. V lost 4 bases and J 6 bases, leaving 7 bases between the germline ends. This CDR3 has 12 amino acids. CDR1 and CDR2 from the germline V gene are ENHRY and SYGVKD. CDR3 nucleotide sequence: TGTGCCATCAGTGCGGACGGCAATGAGCAGTTCTTC. It encodes CAISADGNEQFF.

This clonotype was seen a handful of times. DNA of the CDR3: TGTGCCAGCAGATTCACAGGGGATGCCTACGAGCAGTACTTC. It yields the protein CASRFTGDAYEQYF. The chain recombines TRBV28 with TRBJ2-7, with 7 positions matching TRBD1. The CDR3 consists of 14 residues. With 6 bases clipped from V and 2 bases from J, the junction kept 7 bases outside the gene matches. CDR1 MDHEN and CDR2 SYDVKM come from the germline V gene.

This clonotype was found many times. The chain joins TRBV7-2 to TRBJ1-2, with 10 bases identical to TRBD1. The ends lost 2 bases at V and 7 bases at J; junction bases unmatched: 7. The CDR3 contains 15 residues. Germline V gene sequence: CDR1 SGHTA, CDR2 FQGNSA. The CDR3 sequence is CASSLSTGQGFGYTF. CDR3 in DNA: TGTGCCAGCAGCTTAAGCACGGGACAGGGGTTTGGCTACACCTTC.

The CDR3: CASSHRAGKETQYF. The CDR3 DNA reads TGTGCCAGCAGCCATAGGGCGGGGAAAGAGACCCAGTACTTC. V gene TRBV6-5 combines with J gene TRBJ2-5; D perhaps matches TRBD2 (6 bases). The CDR3 is 14 residues long. Germline V gives CDR1 MNHEY, CDR2 SVGAGI. With 6 bases removed from V and 3 bases from J, the gap between germline ends came to 14 bases.

The sample holds a few counts of this clonotype. This sequence joins TRBV6-1 and TRBJ1-3; maybe TRBD1 (5 bases). The CDR3 has 17 amino acids. Germline loops: CDR1 MNHNS, CDR2 SASEGT. Deletions cut 6 bases from V and 4 bases from J, with 22 bases between. CDR3 bases: TGTGCCAGCAGGACCTACATAGGGACCGGGCCCGGAAACACCATATATTTT. Translation gives CASRTYIGTGPGNTIYF.